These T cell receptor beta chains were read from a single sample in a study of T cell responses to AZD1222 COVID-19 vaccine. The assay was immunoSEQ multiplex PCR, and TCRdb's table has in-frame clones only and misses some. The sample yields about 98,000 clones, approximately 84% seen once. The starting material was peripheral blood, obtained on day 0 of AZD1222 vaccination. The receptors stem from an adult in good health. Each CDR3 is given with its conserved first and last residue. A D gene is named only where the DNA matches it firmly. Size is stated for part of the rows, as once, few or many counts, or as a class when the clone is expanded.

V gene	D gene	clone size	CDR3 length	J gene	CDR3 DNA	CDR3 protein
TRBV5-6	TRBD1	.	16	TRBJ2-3	TGTGCCAGCAGCGGCCTCCAGGGGGTTTTCACAGATACGCAGTATTTT	CASSGLQGVFTDTQYF
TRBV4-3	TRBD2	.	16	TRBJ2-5	TGCGCCAGCAGCCAAGATACTAGCGGGAGGGCCGAGACCCAGTACTTC	CASSQDTSGRAETQYF
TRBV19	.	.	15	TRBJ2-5	TGTGCCAGTAGTCTGGCCCCTGGAGCCCAAGAGACCCAGTACTTC	CASSLAPGAQETQYF
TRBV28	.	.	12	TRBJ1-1	TGTGCCAGCAGCCCCCAGCTGGTGCCAGCTTTCTTT	CASSPQLVPAFF
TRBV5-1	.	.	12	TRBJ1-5	TGCGCCAGCAGCTTGGGGGATCAGCCCCAGCATTTT	CASSLGDQPQHF
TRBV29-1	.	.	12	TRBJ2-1	TGCAGCGTTGAAGGCTATATCAATGAGCAGTTCTTC	CSVEGYINEQFF
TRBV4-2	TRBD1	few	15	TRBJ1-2	TGTGCCAGCAGCCAAGAGAAAGGGACAGTATCTGGCTACACCTTC	CASSQEKGTVSGYTF
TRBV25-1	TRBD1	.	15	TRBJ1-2	TGTGCCAGCAGTGAAAACAGGGGGCGAATAGATGGCTACACCTTC	CASSENRGRIDGYTF
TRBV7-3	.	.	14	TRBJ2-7	TGTGCCAGCAGCTTAACAGGGGGGACCTACGAGCAGTACTTC	CASSLTGGTYEQYF
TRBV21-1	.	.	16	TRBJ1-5	TGTGCCAGCAGCGAGGAGACAGGGATGATGGGTCAGCCCCAGCATTTT	CASSEETGMMGQPQHF
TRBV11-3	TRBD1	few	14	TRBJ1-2	TGTGCCAGCAGCTCCGCGGGACAGGACTATGGCTACACCTTC	CASSSAGQDYGYTF
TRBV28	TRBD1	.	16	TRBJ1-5	TGTGCCAGTCGGACAGGGGGATTGTATAGCAATCAGCCCCAGCATTTT	CASRTGGLYSNQPQHF
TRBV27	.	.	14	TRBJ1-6	TGTGCCAGCAGTTTAGCGGTTGAGTCTTCACCCCTCCACTTT	CASSLAVESSPLHF
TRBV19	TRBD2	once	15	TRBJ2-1	TGTGCCAGTCGCTCCCCGGGGGGAGGTTACAATGAGCAGTTCTTC	CASRSPGGGYNEQFF
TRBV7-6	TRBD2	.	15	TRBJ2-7	TGTGCCAGCAGCTCTACCCCGGGACTAGGAGTCGAGCAGTACTTC	CASSSTPGLGVEQYF
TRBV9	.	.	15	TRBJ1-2	TGTGCCAGCAGCGTAGCTACAGGGACCAACTATGGCTACACCTTC	CASSVATGTNYGYTF
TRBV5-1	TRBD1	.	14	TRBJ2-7	TGCGCCAGCAGCGCCAGGGGGTACACCTACGAGCAGTACTTC	CASSARGYTYEQYF
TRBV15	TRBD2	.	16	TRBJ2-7	TGTGCCACCAGCAGAGTTGCGGGAGGGCGTCTCAACGAGCAGTACTTC	CATSRVAGGRLNEQYF
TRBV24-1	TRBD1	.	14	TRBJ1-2	TGTGCCACCAGGGGCACAGGGGGCTTGGATGGCTACACCTTC	CATRGTGGLDGYTF
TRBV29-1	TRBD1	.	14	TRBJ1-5	TGCAGCGTGTCGGGACAGGGGAGCAATCAGCCCCAGCATTTT	CSVSGQGSNQPQHF
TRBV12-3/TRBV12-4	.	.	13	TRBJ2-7	TGTGCCAGCAGTTTAGCTTATACCTACGAGCAGTACTTC	CASSLAYTYEQYF
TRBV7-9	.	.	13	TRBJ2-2	TGTGCCAGCAGCTTAGCAGAGGCCGGGGAGCTGTTTTTT	CASSLAEAGELFF
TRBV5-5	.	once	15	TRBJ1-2	TGTGCCAGCAGGACCGGCAGGGATGTTGGGGGAGGCTACACCTTC	CASRTGRDVGGGYTF
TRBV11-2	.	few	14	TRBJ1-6	TGTGCCAGCAGCCTTGAACAGGGAAATTCACCCCTCCACTTT	CASSLEQGNSPLHF
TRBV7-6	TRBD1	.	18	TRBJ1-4	TGTGCCAGCAGCTCATCTGACAGGGGACTTGCAACTAATGAAAAACTGTTTTTT	CASSSSDRGLATNEKLFF
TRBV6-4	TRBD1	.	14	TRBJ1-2	TGTGCCAGCAGTTCTGCAGGGGGCAACTATGGCTACACCTTC	CASSSAGGNYGYTF
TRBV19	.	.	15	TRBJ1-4	TGTGCCAGTACGGGACACATAGACATTAATGAAAAACTGTTTTTT	CASTGHIDINEKLFF
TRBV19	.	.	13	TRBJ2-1	TGTGCCAGTAGTGGAAATACGGGTAATGAGCAGTTCTTC	CASSGNTGNEQFF
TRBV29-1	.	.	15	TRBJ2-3	TGCAGCGTTGAGGCAGGGGAGCGGTACACAGATACGCAGTATTTT	CSVEAGERYTDTQYF
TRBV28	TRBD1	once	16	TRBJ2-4	TGTGCCAGCAGGCCTAGGGGGCGCGAGGCCAAAAACATTCAGTACTTC	CASRPRGREAKNIQYF
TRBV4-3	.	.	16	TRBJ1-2	TGCGCCAGCAGTCAATCCACAGGATATCCTCTCTATGGCTACACCTTC	CASSQSTGYPLYGYTF
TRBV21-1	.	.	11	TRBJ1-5	TGTGCCAGCAGCATGAAGACGGGGGGACTTTTT	CASSMKTGGLF
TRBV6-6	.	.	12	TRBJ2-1	TGTGCCAGCACGGACAACTACAATGAGCAGTTCTTC	CASTDNYNEQFF
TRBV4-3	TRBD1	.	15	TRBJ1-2	TGCGCCAGCAGCCCAGGACAGGGGTGGAACTATGGCTACACCTTC	CASSPGQGWNYGYTF
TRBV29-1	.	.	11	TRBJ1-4	TGCAGCGTCGTGACTAGGGAAAAACTGTTTTTT	CSVVTREKLFF
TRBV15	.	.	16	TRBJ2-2	TGTGCCACCAGCAGAGAAGGCAGGCCGAACACCGGGGAGCTGTTTTTT	CATSREGRPNTGELFF
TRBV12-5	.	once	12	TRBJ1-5	TGTGCTAGTGGTTTGGACAGCCAGCCCCAGCATTTT	CASGLDSQPQHF
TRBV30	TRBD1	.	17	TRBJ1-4	TGTGCCTGGAAAATTCCAGGGGGCTCTGGAACTAATGAAAAACTGTTTTTT	CAWKIPGGSGTNEKLFF
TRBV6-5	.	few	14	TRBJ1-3	TGTGCCAGCAGTTACGGTGCAGTCGGAAACACCATATATTTT	CASSYGAVGNTIYF
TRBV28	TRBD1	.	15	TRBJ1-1	TGTGCCAGCAGCCCTAGACAGGGGATGAACACTGAAGCTTTCTTT	CASSPRQGMNTEAFF
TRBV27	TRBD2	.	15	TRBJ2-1	TGTGCCAGCAGTCCCCGGCTAGCGGGGGTCGAGGAGCAGTTCTTC	CASSPRLAGVEEQFF
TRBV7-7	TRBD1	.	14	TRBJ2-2	TGTGCCAGCAGCCAGGACAGGGTCGTCGGGGAGCTGTTTTTT	CASSQDRVVGELFF
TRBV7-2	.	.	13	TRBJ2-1	TGTGCCAGCAGCTTTGGCAGGGTCAATGAGCAGTTCTTC	CASSFGRVNEQFF
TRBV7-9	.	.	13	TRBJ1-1	TGTGCCAGCAGCCCCGAGGCTAACACTGAAGCTTTCTTT	CASSPEANTEAFF